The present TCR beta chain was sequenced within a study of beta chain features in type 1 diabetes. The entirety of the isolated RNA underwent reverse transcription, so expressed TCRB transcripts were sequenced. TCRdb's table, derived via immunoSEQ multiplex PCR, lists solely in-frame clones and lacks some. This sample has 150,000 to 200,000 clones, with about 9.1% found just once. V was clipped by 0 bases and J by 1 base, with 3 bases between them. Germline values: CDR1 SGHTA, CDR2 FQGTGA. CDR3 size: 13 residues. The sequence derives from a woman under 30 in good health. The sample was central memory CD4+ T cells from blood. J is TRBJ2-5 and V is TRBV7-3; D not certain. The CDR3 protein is CASSLTLQETQYF. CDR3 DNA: TGTGCCAGCAGCTTAACCCTCCAAGAGACCCAGTACTTC.